Listed below are T cell receptor beta chains from one sample, sequenced in a study of T-cell memory formation after mild COVID-19. From the 5' RACE reads, TCRdb called clonotypes with MiXCR, one entry per CDR3 protein. Among about 360,000 distinct CDR3 sequences, about an eighth were seen once, and the ten largest hold around a fifth. Sample: PBMCs or a T cell subset sorted from them (not recorded which). The receptor set was obtained from a man between 18 and 35 years old who had mild COVID-19 (a few samples of this study predate the infection). Cell type and time point are not known. The CDR3 runs from the conserved cysteine through the conserved F or W. The order of the fields is J gene, D gene, clone size, V gene, CDR3 protein, CDR3 DNA. The D gene is left open where the match is weak. Clone size appears in some rows only: once, few, many, or a class for an expanded clone.

J: TRBJ1-5
D: -
size: many
V: TRBV10-3
CDR3: CAISESLEAPNQPQHF
DNA: TGTGCCATCAGTGAGTCGTTGGAGGCCCCAAATCAGCCCCAGCATTTT

J: TRBJ2-3
D: -
size: many
V: TRBV5-1
CDR3: CASSQTGTDTQYF
DNA: TGCGCCAGCAGTCAAACAGGGACAGATACGCAGTATTTT

J: TRBJ2-7
D: -
size: -
V: TRBV6-1
CDR3: CASSEAYPGEQYF
DNA: TGTGCCAGCAGTGAAGCTTATCCGGGGGAGCAGTACTTC

J: TRBJ2-3
D: -
size: few
V: TRBV20-1
CDR3: CSARRFGWPDTQYF
DNA: TGCAGTGCTCGACGGTTCGGGTGGCCAGATACGCAGTATTTT

J: TRBJ2-2
D: -
size: -
V: TRBV7-9
CDR3: CASSPGRDMRSGELFF
DNA: TGTGCCAGCAGCCCAGGTCGGGACATGCGGTCCGGGGAGCTGTTTTTT

J: TRBJ1-3
D: -
size: -
V: TRBV2
CDR3: CASRDGVFSGNTIYF
DNA: TGTGCCAGCAGGGACGGGGTCTTCTCTGGAAACACCATATATTTT

J: TRBJ2-3
D: TRBD1
size: many
V: TRBV7-9
CDR3: CASSRDRAPDTQYF
DNA: TGTGCCAGCAGCCGGGACAGGGCCCCAGATACGCAGTATTTT

J: TRBJ2-1
D: TRBD2
size: -
V: TRBV6-2/TRBV6-3
CDR3: CASSSARGGQNEQFF
DNA: TGTGCCAGCAGTTCGGCGCGGGGGGGCCAAAATGAGCAGTTCTTC

J: TRBJ1-2
D: TRBD1
size: -
V: TRBV5-1
CDR3: CASDRGTGETYGYTF
DNA: TGCGCCAGCGACCGAGGGACAGGAGAAACCTATGGCTACACCTTC

J: TRBJ1-1
D: TRBD1
size: few
V: TRBV2
CDR3: CASSDPAGTATEAFF
DNA: TGTGCCAGCAGTGATCCCGCCGGGACAGCAACTGAAGCTTTCTTT

J: TRBJ2-1
D: -
size: -
V: TRBV24-1
CDR3: CATSDSEMGQYKFF
DNA: TGTGCCACCAGTGATTCCGAAATGGGCCAATACAAGTTCTTC

J: TRBJ2-3
D: TRBD2
size: -
V: TRBV7-2
CDR3: CASSFLTSGVTDTQYF
DNA: TGTGCCAGCAGCTTCTTGACTAGCGGGGTCACAGATACGCAGTATTTT

J: TRBJ2-3
D: TRBD2
size: few
V: TRBV5-1
CDR3: CASSLGLAGYTDTQYF
DNA: TGCGCCAGCAGCTTGGGCCTAGCGGGCTACACAGATACGCAGTATTTT

J: TRBJ1-4
D: -
size: -
V: TRBV7-9
CDR3: CASSRNEKLFF
DNA: TGTGCCAGCAGCCGCAATGAAAAACTGTTTTTT

J: TRBJ1-6
D: TRBD1
size: -
V: TRBV7-2
CDR3: CASSPPQGAASPLHF
DNA: TGTGCCAGCAGCCCTCCACAGGGGGCAGCATCACCCCTCCACTTT

J: TRBJ1-2
D: -
size: -
V: TRBV5-1
CDR3: CASSLEPELYGYTF
DNA: TGCGCCAGCAGCTTGGAACCGGAGCTCTATGGCTACACCTTC

J: TRBJ1-5
D: TRBD1
size: -
V: TRBV19
CDR3: CASRSRQGLNQPQHF
DNA: TGTGCCAGTAGGTCCCGACAGGGCCTAAATCAGCCCCAGCATTTT

J: TRBJ1-4
D: TRBD1
size: -
V: TRBV19
CDR3: CASSTLPGQGNEKLFF
DNA: TGTGCCAGTAGTACTTTGCCGGGACAGGGAAATGAAAAACTGTTTTTT

J: TRBJ1-5
D: -
size: -
V: TRBV7-8
CDR3: CASSLAANRNQPQHF
DNA: TGTGCCAGCAGCTTAGCTGCGAATCGCAATCAGCCCCAGCATTTT

J: TRBJ2-6
D: -
size: -
V: TRBV9
CDR3: CASSVAVRLGSSGANVLTF
DNA: TGTGCCAGCAGCGTAGCTGTCAGGTTGGGTTCCTCTGGGGCCAACGTCCTGACTTTC

J: TRBJ2-7
D: -
size: -
V: TRBV7-2
CDR3: CASSLREFTYEQYF
DNA: TGTGCCAGCAGCTTGAGGGAATTCACCTACGAGCAGTACTTC

J: TRBJ1-5
D: TRBD1
size: -
V: TRBV7-2
CDR3: CASRIDRAHREPQHF
DNA: TGTGCCAGCAGAATAGACAGGGCTCATCGTGAGCCCCAGCATTTT

J: TRBJ1-5
D: TRBD1
size: -
V: TRBV7-9
CDR3: CASSLGTGLNQPQHF
DNA: TGTGCCAGCAGCTTAGGGACAGGTCTCAATCAGCCCCAGCATTTT

J: TRBJ1-1
D: TRBD1
size: few
V: TRBV6-5
CDR3: CASSYSGQGNTEAFF
DNA: TGTGCCAGCAGTTACTCGGGACAGGGGAACACTGAAGCTTTCTTT

J: TRBJ2-3
D: -
size: few
V: TRBV9
CDR3: CASGDFDTQYF
DNA: TGTGCCAGCGGAGACTTTGATACGCAGTATTTT

J: TRBJ2-1
D: TRBD1
size: -
V: TRBV7-9
CDR3: CASIDRGVYNEQFF
DNA: TGTGCCAGCATCGACAGGGGAGTCTACAATGAGCAGTTCTTC

J: TRBJ2-7
D: TRBD1
size: -
V: TRBV7-6
CDR3: CASSYHRDRDADEQYF
DNA: TGTGCCAGCAGCTACCACCGGGACAGGGATGCCGACGAGCAGTACTTC

J: TRBJ1-5
D: TRBD1
size: -
V: TRBV18
CDR3: CASSKDRGSNQPQHF
DNA: TGTGCCAGCTCGAAGGACAGGGGAAGCAATCAGCCCCAGCATTTT

J: TRBJ2-7
D: TRBD1
size: -
V: TRBV15
CDR3: CATSTRGQGSVYEQYF
DNA: TGTGCCACCAGCACCCGTGGACAGGGCTCCGTCTACGAGCAGTACTTC

J: TRBJ2-1
D: -
size: few
V: TRBV20-1
CDR3: CSANSYNEQFF
DNA: TGCAGTGCTAACAGCTACAATGAGCAGTTCTTC

J: TRBJ2-2
D: TRBD1
size: few
V: TRBV5-1
CDR3: CASSFTGGETGELFF
DNA: TGCGCCAGCAGCTTCACAGGGGGCGAGACCGGGGAGCTGTTTTTT

J: TRBJ1-5
D: TRBD1
size: -
V: TRBV29-1
CDR3: CSVSGTGDQPQHF
DNA: TGCAGCGTTTCCGGGACAGGGGACCAGCCCCAGCATTTT

J: TRBJ1-2
D: -
size: few
V: TRBV18
CDR3: CASSPGGAANYGYTF
DNA: TGTGCCAGCTCACCAGGAGGGGCCGCTAACTATGGCTACACCTTC

J: TRBJ2-1
D: -
size: many
V: TRBV7-3
CDR3: CASSQGGSYNEQFF
DNA: TGTGCCAGCAGCCAGGGCGGCTCCTACAATGAGCAGTTCTTC

J: TRBJ1-4
D: TRBD1
size: -
V: TRBV4-3
CDR3: CASSQFGTGDEKLFF
DNA: TGCGCCAGCAGCCAATTTGGCACAGGGGATGAAAAACTGTTTTTT

J: TRBJ2-2
D: -
size: few
V: TRBV5-1
CDR3: CASSFFGTGELFF
DNA: TGCGCCAGCAGCTTTTTCGGTACCGGGGAGCTGTTTTTT

J: TRBJ2-3
D: TRBD2
size: few
V: TRBV2
CDR3: CASSEGTSGGDTQYF
DNA: TGTGCCAGCAGTGAAGGGACTAGCGGGGGCGATACGCAGTATTTT

J: TRBJ2-1
D: TRBD2
size: few
V: TRBV20-1
CDR3: CSASPTSGYNEQFF
DNA: TGCAGTGCCAGCCCGACTAGCGGATACAATGAGCAGTTCTTC

J: TRBJ1-5
D: -
size: -
V: TRBV12-3/TRBV12-4
CDR3: CASSRDLKQPQHF
DNA: TGTGCCAGCAGCCGGGACTTGAAGCAGCCCCAGCATTTT

J: TRBJ2-3
D: TRBD1
size: few
V: TRBV10-3
CDR3: CAIQTGGTTDTQYF
DNA: TGTGCCATCCAGACAGGGGGCACAACAGATACGCAGTATTTT